This paragraph covers one TCR beta chain sequence. Its antigen is unidentified. The sample comes from a study of T cell responses to AZD1222 COVID-19 vaccine. Study-wide findings and caveats: Repertoires were sampled only after the peak T cell response.

Per germline, CDR1 SGHVS and CDR2 FQNEAQ. V lost 1 base, J lost 4 bases, and 7 bases lay in between. The CDR3 loop spans 13 amino acids. Clones were read by immunoSEQ multiplex PCR, and TCRdb kept only the in-frame ones, dropping some. The sample contains tens of thousands of clones, around 90% of which appear only once. This clonotype was sampled from an adult in good health. The sample was peripheral blood, taken on day 0 of AZD1222 vaccination. The chain employs TRBV7-8 and TRBJ1-1; D call uncertain. CDR3 sequence reads: CASSLGGSTEAFF. The CDR3 DNA is TGTGCCAGCAGCTTAGGTGGCAGCACTGAAGCTTTCTTT.